The 26 T cell receptor beta chains presented below share a single source sample, sequenced in a study of molecular identifiers for immune sequencing clone quantification. MiXCR was run by TCRdb on the PCR reads, yielding one entry per CDR3 protein. This sample has approximately 590,000 distinct CDR3 sequences; 25% occur once, and the top ten carry about 0.84%. The material sequenced was naive CD8+ T cells from blood, with Jurkat cell RNA spiked in. Subset described: FACS-sorted CD8+CD4-CCR7+CD45RA+ naive T cells. All receptors derive from a human donor in good health. Some libraries in this study had Jurkat cell RNA spiked in.

This clonotype was found many times. The J gene is TRBJ2-5, the V gene TRBV20-1, with 10 bases that match TRBD1. This CDR3 has 14 residues. The germline V gene encodes CDR1 DFQATT and CDR2 SNEGSKA (reference sequence). The trim removed 3 bases at V and 2 bases at J, leaving 3 bases unmatched. CDR3 protein: CSASGQGEQETQYF. CDR3 in DNA: TGCAGTGCTAGCGGACAGGGGGAACAAGAGACCCAGTACTTC.

Notes on this clonotype: The junction does not match germline at one end; this may be a read error. V and J are TRBV7-9 and TRBJ2-7; 9 bases are a match to TRBD1. Germline assignment: CDR1 SEHNR and CDR2 FQNEAQ (reference sequence). The CDR3 consists of 14 residues. CDR3 residues: CASSLTGGTYEQCF. Written as DNA, the CDR3 is TGTGCCAGCAGCTTGACAGGGGGTACCTACGAGCAGTGCTTC.

This chain joins TRBV25-1 and TRBJ1-1; D gene uncertain. Trimming left V 5 bases short and J 0 bases short, with 13 bases between. Germline lookup yields CDR1 MGHDK and CDR2 SYGVNS. The CDR3 runs to 15 residues. The CDR3 DNA follows: TGTGCCAGCAGTCGAAGGTATGGGATGAACACTGAAGCTTTCTTT. It translates to CASSRRYGMNTEAFF. Variable domain in full (rest from reference TRBV25-1 and TRBJ1-1): EADIYQTPRYLVIGTGKKITLECSQTMGHDKMYWYQQDPGMELHLIHYSYGVNSTEKGDLSSESTVSRIRTEHFPLTLESARPSHTSQYLCASSRRYGMNTEAFFGQGTRLTVV.

V usage is TRBV30 and J usage is TRBJ1-2, with D unresolved. Germline CDR1 is GTSNPN and CDR2 is SVGIG (reference sequence). V was clipped by 5 bases and J by 2 bases, with 9 bases between them. This CDR3 spans 12 amino acids. CDR3 loop: CAWEGENYGYTF. The CDR3 bases are TGTGCCTGGGAGGGAGAGAACTATGGCTACACCTTC.

This clonotype has only a few counts. The rearrangement uses TRBV20-1 and TRBJ2-3; tentative D call: TRBD2 (7 bases). CDR1 and CDR2 from the germline V gene are DFQATT and SNEGSKA (reference sequence). V shed 7 bases and J shed 6 bases, with 17 bases lying between them. The CDR3 contains 13 residues. The CDR3 sequence: CSGLAGGADTQYF. The DNA for the CDR3 is TGCAGTGGGCTTGCTGGGGGGGCGGATACGCAGTATTTT.

This clonotype was detected only a few times. The chain couples TRBV12-3 or TRBV12-4 to TRBJ2-2; TRBD1 aligns across 10 bases. V was pared by 5 bases and J by 5 bases, with 11 bases of the junction left unmatched. The CDR3 covers 17 residues. CDR3 residues: CASSPEGRTGGTGELFF. In DNA, the CDR3 is TGTGCCAGCAGTCCCGAGGGGAGGACAGGGGGGACCGGGGAGCTGTTTTTT.

This chain links TRBV28 with TRBJ2-7; a weak D match, TRBD1 (5 bases). CDR3 length: 15 residues. V was cut by 0 bases and J by 1 base, with 10 bases left in between. CDR1 MDHEN and CDR2 SYDVKM come from the germline V gene. As DNA, the CDR3 is TGTGCCAGCAGTTTATGGACCACAGGATCCTACGAGCAGTACTTC. It specifies CASSLWTTGSYEQYF.

This clonotype was seen a few times. The gene calls are TRBV7-2 and TRBJ2-1; 15 positions match TRBD2. The length of the CDR3 is 18 residues. Unmatched junction bases numbered 6, after V lost 5 bases and J lost 1 base. The germline gives CDR1 SGHTA, CDR2 FQGNSA. In DNA, the CDR3 is TGTGCCAGCAGCCCCGGACTAGCGGGGGGGCGGTCCTACAATGAGCAGTTCTTC. It yields the protein CASSPGLAGGRSYNEQFF.

This clonotype was observed at least ten times. The chain links TRBV6-2 or TRBV6-3 to TRBJ2-7; 13 nucleotides match TRBD2. Germline V gene lookup returns CDR1 MNHEY and CDR2 SVGEGT. CDR3 length equals 14 residues. Trimming at V came to 8 bases and at J to 4 bases, leaving 5 bases not matched to a gene. The CDR3, as DNA: TGTGCCAGCCTCGCGGGACTAGCGGGGTACGAGCAGTACTTC. This translates into CASLAGLAGYEQYF.

Only a few counts were recorded for this clonotype. Given the absence of the conserved phenylalanine or tryptophan at the CDR3 end, a read error is likely. The chain recombines TRBV24-1 with TRBJ2-1, with 7 positions matching TRBD1. With 8 bases clipped from V and 5 bases from J, the junction kept 14 bases outside the gene matches. The CDR3 extends over 16 amino acids. CDR1 KGHDR and CDR2 SFDVKD come from the germline V gene. CDR3 nucleotides: TGTGCCACCATTAATGCCCCGGGACAGCACCACAATGAGCAGTTCTTA. Translating gives CATINAPGQHHNEQFL.

This clonotype has more than one count but fewer than ten. The chain is built from TRBV30 and TRBJ1-1; D possibly corresponds to TRBD1 (6 bases). The CDR3 runs to 12 residues. V lost 8 bases, J lost 6 bases, and 16 bases lay in between. Germline V gene data show CDR1 as GTSNPN and CDR2 as SVGIG (reference sequence). The CDR3 sequence: CALDGGAAEAFF. CDR3 bases: TGTGCCCTCGATGGGGGGGCCGCTGAAGCTTTCTTT.

In this sample, this clonotype turned up many times. The rearrangement joins TRBV12-3 or TRBV12-4 to TRBJ2-1; D remains unclear. The CDR3 totals 12 residues. Trimming pared 4 bases from V and 0 bases from J, leaving 1 base between. The CDR3 nucleotides are TGTGCCAGCAGTTACTCCTACAATGAGCAGTTCTTC. Residues: CASSYSYNEQFF.

Worth noting for this clonotype: This sequence may be a read error, since a much larger clone differs from it by one base. This sequence joins TRBV20-1 and TRBJ1-1; D possibly corresponds to TRBD1 (6 bases). The CDR3 consists of 13 residues. V was trimmed by 4 bases and J by 2 bases, leaving 11 bases between them. Germline loops: CDR1 DFQATT, CDR2 SNEGSKA (reference sequence). CDR3 in amino acids: CSAIQGSNTEAFF. CDR3 nucleotides: TGCAGTGCTATTCAGGGGTCCAACACTGAAGCTTTCTTT.

On this clonotype: This could be a read error, since a much larger clone is one nucleotide away. The chain has TRBV28 and TRBJ2-3; 9 nucleotides line up with TRBD1. CDR1 and CDR2 from the germline V gene are MDHEN and SYDVKM. J gave up 4 bases and V 7 bases, and 18 bases lay outside the gene matches. CDR3 size: 18 residues. In DNA, the CDR3 is TGTGCCAGCACCCCTTCCAGGACAGGGGTTATCTGGTCAGATACGCAGTATTTT. This translates into CASTPSRTGVIWSDTQYF.

Details on this clonotype: With a much larger clone just one base away, this may be a read error. V usage is TRBV2 and J usage is TRBJ2-5; 8 nucleotides agree with TRBD1. Looked up from germline, CDR1 is SNHLY and CDR2 is FYNNEI. The CDR3 runs 15 residues. After removal of 5 bases from V and 4 bases from J, the junction contained 9 bases not matched to a gene. In DNA, the CDR3 is TGTGCCAGCAGTAACGGACAGGGAGTCATAGAGACCCAGTACTTC. Its protein product is CASSNGQGVIETQYF.

This clonotype has only a few counts. This rearrangement joins TRBV4-3 to TRBJ1-1; D possibly corresponds to TRBD1 (5 bases). V was shortened by 1 base and J by 4 bases, with 22 bases between the two germline ends. This CDR3 contains 18 residues. Per germline, CDR1 LGHNA and CDR2 YSLEER. CDR3 region: CASSQAGGVSPSGTEAFF. The DNA of the CDR3 is TGCGCCAGCAGCCAAGCGGGGGGGGTTAGCCCTAGCGGCACTGAAGCTTTCTTT.

Details on this clonotype: At one of its ends the junction is not consistent with the germline gene, which may arise from a read error. CDR3 sequence: CAGSLEGAYEQYF. The CDR3 bases are TGCGCCGGCAGCTTGGAGGGGGCTTACGAGCAGTACTTC. V usage is TRBV5-1 and J usage is TRBJ2-7; a possible D gene is TRBD1 (7 bases). The CDR3 loop spans 13 amino acids. Germline CDR1 is SGHRS and CDR2 is YFSETQ.

The chain employs TRBV12-3 or TRBV12-4 and TRBJ1-1; 8 bases agree with TRBD1. J gave up 1 base and V 4 bases, and 2 bases lay outside the gene matches. The CDR3 spans 14 residues. The CDR3 protein is CASSYRGGNTEAFF. Written as DNA, the CDR3 is TGTGCCAGCAGTTACAGGGGGGGGAACACTGAAGCTTTCTTT.

This clonotype was seen ten or more times. A junction end diverges from the germline sequence, so it may reflect a read error. The chain uses TRBV29-1 and TRBJ2-7; D perhaps matches TRBD2 (5 bases). Germline-derived CDR1 and CDR2 are SQVTM and ANQGSEA. This CDR3 comprises 11 residues. The CDR3 protein is CSVEDSGTPHF. The CDR3 DNA is TGCAGCGTTGAAGACAGCGGAACCCCCCACTTC.

This clonotype was detected a few times. CDR3 coding DNA: TGTGCCAGCAGGAGTCGAGGGAACTACGAGCAGTACTTC. Amino acids: CASRSRGNYEQYF. The chain links TRBV13 to TRBJ2-7, with a possible D match to TRBD2 (5 bases). The V and J ends lost 6 bases and 3 bases respectively, with 12 bases between them. This CDR3 has 13 amino acids. Germline V gives CDR1 PRHDT, CDR2 FYEKMQ (reference sequence).

This clonotype was counted a few times. In DNA, the CDR3 is TGTGCCAGCAGCCTCGCGGGACAGGGAAAGACCCAGTACTTC. This translates into CASSLAGQGKTQYF. The chain links TRBV11-2 to TRBJ2-5; 9 positions agree with TRBD1. The CDR3 extends over 14 amino acids. The V gene end was trimmed by 5 bases and the J gene end by 6 bases; junction bases not matched to a gene: 7. Germline V lookup: CDR1 SGHAT, CDR2 FQNNGV.

This clonotype was picked up a small number of times. The chain has TRBV18 and TRBJ1-4, with 9 bases lining up with TRBD1. This CDR3 spans 17 amino acids. V was clipped by 4 bases and J by 4 bases; unmatched bases: 10. In germline, CDR1 is KGHSH, CDR2 LQKENI. The CDR3 loop is CASSLIQPGQGNEKLFF. CDR3 nucleotide sequence: TGTGCCAGCTCACTGATTCAACCGGGACAGGGTAATGAAAAACTGTTTTTT.

This clonotype was counted many times. The CDR3: CASSLGGGNTIYF. The CDR3 bases are TGTGCCAGCAGTTTAGGGGGTGGAAACACCATATATTTT. The J gene is TRBJ1-3, the V gene TRBV12-3 or TRBV12-4; D not certain. CDR3 length: 13 residues. V lost 1 base to trimming and J lost 3 bases, with 4 bases between them.

This clonotype turned up a few times. The rearrangement links TRBV19 to TRBJ2-1, with 9 bases identical to TRBD1. This CDR3 is 14 amino acids long. Per germline, CDR1 LNHDA and CDR2 SQIVND (reference sequence). After removal of 5 bases from V and 4 bases from J, the junction contained 3 bases not matched to a gene. The CDR3: CASSVGQGYNEQFF. Written as DNA, the CDR3 is TGTGCCAGTAGTGTGGGACAGGGTTACAATGAGCAGTTCTTC.

This clonotype was counted ten times or more. The J gene is TRBJ2-7, the V gene TRBV6-5; D might be TRBD1 (5 bases). The germline V gene encodes CDR1 MNHEY and CDR2 SVGAGI. The ends were cut back, 6 bases at V and 0 bases at J, with 12 bases in the middle. This CDR3 contains 14 residues. This chain's CDR3 is CASRQTDRSYEQYF. The CDR3 bases are TGTGCCAGCAGACAGACAGACCGCTCCTACGAGCAGTACTTC.

This clonotype has a count of ten or more. The V and J genes are TRBV7-9 and TRBJ2-3, with D perhaps TRBD2 (5 bases). Per germline, CDR1 SEHNR and CDR2 FQNEAQ (reference sequence). V was trimmed by 4 bases and J by 0 bases, leaving 11 bases between them. CDR3 size: 15 residues. CDR3 loop: CASSSDWISTDTQYF. The CDR3 bases are TGTGCCAGCAGCTCGGACTGGATTAGCACAGATACGCAGTATTTT.